Below, 27 T cell receptor beta chains from the same sample are listed, as sequenced in a study of identical twins. One entry per CDR3 protein results from TCRdb running MiXCR on the 5' RACE reads. There are roughly 260,000 distinct CDR3 sequences in the sample; over 13% occur only once, and under 9.5% lies in the top ten. The sequenced sample consisted of memory (CD45RO+) T cells sorted from blood. The receptor set was obtained from a woman in her late teens or twenties in good health.

V is TRBV3-1 and J is TRBJ1-2; 7 positions agree with TRBD1. V was clipped by 5 bases and J by 2 bases; unmatched bases: 8. CDR3 size: 15 residues. Germline assignment: CDR1 LGHDT and CDR2 YNNKEL (reference sequence). The CDR3 sequence is CASSARPGQNYGYTF. For the CDR3, the DNA is TGTGCCAGCAGCGCCCGCCCGGGACAGAACTATGGCTACACCTTC.

This clonotype was seen a handful of times. The genes are TRBV20-1 and TRBJ2-1; no definite D call. The CDR3 runs 15 residues. Germline CDR1 is DFQATT and CDR2 is SNEGSKA (reference sequence). The V and J ends lost 4 bases and 0 bases respectively, with 13 bases between them. In nucleotides, the CDR3 is TGCAGTGCTATGACCGTGACGAGCTCCTACAATGAGCAGTTCTTC. Translated, it gives CSAMTVTSSYNEQFF.

J is TRBJ2-3 and V is TRBV4-3; D perhaps matches TRBD2 (5 bases). The germline gives CDR1 LGHNA, CDR2 YSLEER. The CDR3 extends over 14 amino acids. Between the trimmed V and J ends, which lost 0 bases and 6 bases, there was a span of 10 bases. CDR3 region: CASSQDYTGDTQYF. The CDR3 DNA follows: TGCGCCAGCAGCCAAGATTATACGGGGGATACGCAGTATTTT.

This chain joins TRBV20-1 and TRBJ2-1; 16 bases map to TRBD2. From germline, CDR1 is DFQATT and CDR2 SNEGSKA (reference sequence). The ends lost 1 base at V and 2 bases at J; junction bases unmatched: 2. The CDR3 spans 17 residues. The CDR3 region is CSARVGTSGRAYNEQFF. In DNA form, the CDR3 reads TGCAGTGCTAGAGTAGGGACTAGCGGGAGGGCCTACAATGAGCAGTTCTTC.

The chain is built from TRBV5-8 and TRBJ2-2, with TRBD2 as a possible D gene (6 bases). V was clipped by 4 bases and J by 1 base, with 11 bases between them. From germline, CDR1 is SGHTS and CDR2 YDEGEE. This CDR3 spans 15 amino acids. Here the CDR3 reads CASSPGRLNTGELFF. CDR3 sequence (DNA): TGTGCCAGCAGCCCGGGGAGGTTGAACACCGGGGAGCTGTTTTTT.

A few counts support this clonotype. V and J are TRBV5-1 and TRBJ1-5, with 7 bases identical to TRBD1. J gave up 5 bases and V 5 bases, and 4 bases lay outside the gene matches. The length of the CDR3 is 13 residues. Germline V CDR1 and CDR2: SGHRS, YFSETQ. CDR3 region: CASRGTVDQPQHF. The CDR3 region has the DNA TGCGCCAGCAGGGGGACAGTGGATCAGCCCCAGCATTTT.

The chain couples TRBV7-3 to TRBJ1-1; D remains ambiguous. The CDR3 is 13 amino acids. The germline V gene encodes CDR1 SGHTA and CDR2 FQGTGA. Trimming took 4 bases from V and 4 from J, leaving 10 bases between them. The CDR3 region has the DNA TGTGCCAGCAGCTCATCCCCCAGCACTGAAGCTTTCTTT. This translates into CASSSSPSTEAFF.

This clonotype was recorded a few times. The chain joins TRBV14 to TRBJ1-2, with D unclear. CDR1 and CDR2 (germline): SGHDN, FVKESK. V dropped 4 bases and J dropped 7 bases, with 13 bases sitting between them. The CDR3 length is 13 residues. The CDR3 spells CASSPHTNTGYTF. CDR3 bases: TGTGCCAGCAGCCCACATACCAACACTGGCTACACCTTC.

At least ten counts were recorded for this clonotype. CDR3 residues: CASSQNDRAYEQYF. Written as DNA, the CDR3 is TGCGCCAGCAGCCAAAACGACAGAGCCTACGAGCAGTACTTC. V and J are TRBV4-3 and TRBJ2-7; D is perhaps TRBD1 (5 bases). CDR1 is LGHNA, CDR2 YSLEER, per germline. Trimming stripped 2 bases from V and 2 bases from J, with 10 bases between. The CDR3 is 14 amino acids.

The rearrangement joins TRBV6-1 to TRBJ1-5, with a possible D match to TRBD1 (5 bases). This CDR3 is built from 16 residues. From germline, CDR1 is MNHNS and CDR2 SASEGT. Trimming took off 4 bases at V and 7 bases at J, with 20 bases between the two ends. The CDR3, as DNA: TGTGCCAGCAGTGTAACGCAAAGGGGAGTGGAACAGCCCCAGCATTTT. Protein sequence: CASSVTQRGVEQPQHF.

This clonotype has at least ten counts. V and J are TRBV5-1 and TRBJ1-5; the D is unclear. This CDR3 spans 15 amino acids. Germline V gene sequence: CDR1 SGHRS, CDR2 YFSETQ. V lost 0 bases and J 0 bases, leaving 7 bases between the germline ends. The CDR3 DNA follows: TGCGCCAGCAGCTTGGATGGGGATAGCAATCAGCCCCAGCATTTT. Its translation: CASSLDGDSNQPQHF.

The chain carries TRBV9 and TRBJ2-3, with 9 bases fitting TRBD2. The CDR3 runs 18 residues. With V trimmed by 0 bases and J by 1 base, 9 bases remained unmatched. Per germline, CDR1 SGDLS and CDR2 YYNGEE. DNA of the CDR3: TGTGCCAGCAGCGTAGGATGGGGAGCGGGAGGAGGCACAGATACGCAGTATTTT. Its protein is CASSVGWGAGGGTDTQYF.

This clonotype was seen more than once but under ten times. The chain couples TRBV20-1 to TRBJ1-1, with D hard to call. Germline CDR1 reads DFQATT; CDR2 reads SNEGSKA (reference sequence). This CDR3 has 12 residues. The V end was cut by 4 bases, the J end by 3 bases, with 9 bases between. The CDR3 here is CSATPWDTEAFF. As DNA, the CDR3 is TGCAGTGCTACCCCCTGGGACACTGAAGCTTTCTTT.

This sequence joins TRBV12-3 or TRBV12-4 and TRBJ1-1; the D gene is possibly TRBD1 (6 bases). The V end was cut by 6 bases, the J end by 7 bases, with 18 bases between. The CDR3 is 14 amino acids. The CDR3 sequence is CASSSTGDPYEAFF. The CDR3 DNA is TGTGCCAGCAGCTCGACAGGAGACCCCTATGAAGCTTTCTTT.

This clonotype showed up just a few times. The V call is TRBV30, the J call TRBJ2-7, with 7 bases aligning to TRBD1. Germline assignment: CDR1 GTSNPN and CDR2 SVGIG (reference sequence). The junction had 1 base not matched to a gene; V was cut back by 5 bases and J by 3 bases. CDR3 size: 11 residues. CDR3 DNA sequence: TGTGCCTGGCAGGGGGTCTACGAGCAGTACTTC. Its translation is CAWQGVYEQYF.

This clonotype has only a few counts. The chain couples TRBV7-8 to TRBJ2-7; no clear D. Germline V gives CDR1 SGHVS, CDR2 FQNEAQ. With 2 bases removed from V and 0 bases from J, the gap between germline ends came to 17 bases. The CDR3 runs to 17 residues. The DNA for the CDR3 is TGTGCCAGCAGCTTATTGCCCCCAGCGAGGAGCTCCTACGAGCAGTACTTC. It translates to CASSLLPPARSSYEQYF. The whole variable domain, remainder taken from reference TRBV7-8 and TRBJ2-7, is GAGVSQSPRYKVAKRGQDVALRCDPISGHVSLFWYQQALGQGPEFLTYFQNEAQLDKSGLPSDRFFAERPEGSVSTLKIQRTQQEDSAVYLCASSLLPPARSSYEQYFGPGTRLTVT.

This clonotype was counted a few times. This chain connects TRBV18 to TRBJ1-2; 7 bases are shared with TRBD1. Trimming removed 3 bases from V and 5 bases from J; junction bases left unmatched: 3. CDR1 is KGHSH, CDR2 LQKENI, per germline. The CDR3 loop spans 13 amino acids. The CDR3 loop reads CASSPEGQYGYTF. The CDR3 DNA reads TGTGCCAGCTCACCGGAGGGACAGTATGGCTACACCTTC. Full variable domain (rest looked up from reference TRBV18 and TRBJ1-2): NAGVMQNPRHLVRRRGQEARLRCSPMKGHSHVYWYRQLPEEGLKFMVYLQKENIIDESGMPKERFSAEFPKEGPSILRIQQVVRGDSAAYFCASSPEGQYGYTFGSGTRLTVV.

This clonotype appeared a few times. J is TRBJ2-1 and V is TRBV7-9, with D possibly TRBD2 on 7 matching bases. Germline V gene lookup returns CDR1 SEHNR and CDR2 FQNEAQ (reference sequence). The CDR3 contains 14 residues. The V gene lost 1 base and the J gene lost 8 bases, with 12 bases spanning the gap. The CDR3 reads CASSLVWGGDEQFF. CDR3 sequence (DNA): TGTGCCAGCAGCTTAGTCTGGGGGGGCGATGAGCAGTTCTTC.

As DNA, the CDR3 is TGTGCCAGCAGCTTGGGGTCGGCTGTGACTGAAGCTTTCTTT. This sequence encodes CASSLGSAVTEAFF. This chain joins TRBV7-6 and TRBJ1-1; D is unresolved. CDR3 length: 14 residues. Germline assignment: CDR1 SGHVS and CDR2 FNYEAQ. V dropped 3 bases and J dropped 5 bases, with 13 bases sitting between them.

This clonotype was recorded many times. The rearrangement links TRBV5-5 to TRBJ2-7; tentatively, D is TRBD2 (6 bases). The CDR3 is 15 amino acids. CDR1 is SGHKS, CDR2 YYEKEE, per germline (reference sequence). V was clipped by 4 bases and J by 12 bases, with 26 bases between them. This CDR3 is CASSPRSGNSGTRYF. Here the CDR3 DNA reads TGTGCCAGCAGCCCACGCTCAGGGAACTCCGGGACTCGGTACTTC.

The genes are TRBV20-1 and TRBJ2-7; tentative D call: TRBD1 (5 bases). V dropped 2 bases and J dropped 0 bases, with 11 bases sitting between them. Germline V gene data show CDR1 as DFQATT and CDR2 as SNEGSKA (reference sequence). CDR3 length equals 14 residues. CDR3 amino acids: CSARQGLSSYEQYF. CDR3 DNA sequence: TGCAGTGCTAGACAGGGCCTGAGCTCCTACGAGCAGTACTTC.

This clonotype turned up a few times. The chain links TRBV20-1 to TRBJ2-3; 7 nucleotides line up with TRBD2. CDR3 length equals 14 residues. V was clipped by 7 bases and J by 1 base; unmatched bases: 8. Germline CDR1 DFQATT, CDR2 SNEGSKA (reference sequence). The CDR3 sequence is CSVVGRPRTDTQYF. CDR3 nucleotides: TGCAGTGTGGTCGGGAGGCCACGCACAGATACGCAGTATTTT.

This chain connects TRBV10-1 to TRBJ2-1; 9 bases align to TRBD2. V shed 0 bases, J shed 7 bases, and the junction held 4 bases outside the gene matches. The germline V gene encodes CDR1 WNHNN and CDR2 SYGVQD (reference sequence). There are 15 residues in the CDR3. As DNA, the CDR3 is TGCGCCAGCAGTGAGTCGAAGGCGGGGGGGAATGAGCAGTTCTTC. This sequence encodes CASSESKAGGNEQFF.

This clonotype came up a few times. The CDR3: CASSVGGARETQYF. The CDR3 DNA follows: TGCGCCAGCAGCGTCGGGGGCGCGAGGGAGACCCAGTACTTC. The V and J genes are TRBV5-1 and TRBJ2-5; D tentatively fits TRBD1 or TRBD2 (6 bases each). CDR1 is SGHRS, CDR2 YFSETQ, per germline. The CDR3 contains 14 residues. Between the trimmed V and J ends, which lost 4 bases and 5 bases, there was a span of 15 bases.

This clonotype appeared many times. This chain uses TRBV6-2 or TRBV6-3 with TRBJ2-3; the D is unclear. Trimming cost V 6 bases and J 4 bases, with 5 bases left between them. Germline assignment: CDR1 MNHEY and CDR2 SVGEGT. The CDR3 runs 11 residues. The CDR3 loop is CASSWADTQYF. CDR3 DNA: TGTGCCAGCAGCTGGGCAGATACGCAGTATTTT.

The genes are TRBV7-6 and TRBJ2-2; D may correspond to TRBD1 or TRBD2 (5 bases each). The CDR3 has 13 residues. Germline V lookup: CDR1 SGHVS, CDR2 FNYEAQ. Trimming pared 5 bases from V and 6 bases from J, leaving 10 bases between. The CDR3 DNA follows: TGTGCCAGCAGCCCGGGACGAGCCGGGGAGCTGTTTTTT. As protein: CASSPGRAGELFF.

In this sample, this clonotype turned up a few times. The CDR3 nucleotides read TGTGCCAGCAGCCACGAGGCCAGCTCCTACAATGAGCAGTTCTTC. Translated, it gives CASSHEASSYNEQFF. The chain links TRBV4-2 to TRBJ2-1; unclear D gene. V was pared by 3 bases and J by 0 bases, with 9 bases between. CDR1 and CDR2 from the germline V gene are LGHNA and YNFKEQ. The CDR3 is made up of 15 amino acids.